A single T cell receptor (beta chain) is shown here with its context. The data are from a study of OX40 agonist ivuxolimab in advanced cancers. Turning to the study itself: From roughly 20 to 79 years was the age range, with a mean of around 60 years, and about 78% were male.

There are 14 residues in the CDR3. The V and J ends lost 4 bases and 0 bases respectively, with 8 bases between them. Germline V gives CDR1 MNHNY, CDR2 SVGAGI (reference sequence). Some clones are missing from TCRdb's copy, which holds only in-frame ones; the method was immunoSEQ multiplex PCR. The sample holds about 64,000 clones, about 90% seen once. The sample was CD4+ or CD8+ T cells sorted from blood, taken in a trial of the OX40 agonist ivuxolimab. The clonotype comes from an adult with an advanced solid tumor such as melanoma, head and neck, liver or kidney cancer. The V gene is TRBV6-6, the J gene TRBJ2-3; TRBD1 or TRBD2 may be the D gene (5 bases each). CDR3 in DNA: TGTGCCAGCAGTTCCTGGGACAGCACAGATACGCAGTATTTT. It encodes CASSSWDSTDTQYF.